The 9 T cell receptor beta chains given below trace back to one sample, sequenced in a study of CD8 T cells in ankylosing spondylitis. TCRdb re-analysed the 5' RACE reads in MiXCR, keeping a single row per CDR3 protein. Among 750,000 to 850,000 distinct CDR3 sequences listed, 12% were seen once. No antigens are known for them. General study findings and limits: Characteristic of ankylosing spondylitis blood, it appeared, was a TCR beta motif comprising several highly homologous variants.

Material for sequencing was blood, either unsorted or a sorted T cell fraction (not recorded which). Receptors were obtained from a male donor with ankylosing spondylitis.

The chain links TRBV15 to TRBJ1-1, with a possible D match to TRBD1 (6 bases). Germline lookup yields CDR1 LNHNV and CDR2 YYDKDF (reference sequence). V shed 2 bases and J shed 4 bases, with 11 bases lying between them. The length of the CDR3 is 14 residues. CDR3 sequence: CATSRNPGATEAFF. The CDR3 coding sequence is TGTGCCACCAGCAGAAACCCAGGGGCCACTGAAGCTTTCTTT.

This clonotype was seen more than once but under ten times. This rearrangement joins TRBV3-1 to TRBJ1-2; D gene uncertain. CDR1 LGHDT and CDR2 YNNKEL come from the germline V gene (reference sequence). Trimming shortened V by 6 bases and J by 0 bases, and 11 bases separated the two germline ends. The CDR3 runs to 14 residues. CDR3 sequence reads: CASSRTDANYGYTF. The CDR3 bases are TGTGCCAGCAGTCGTACCGACGCTAACTATGGCTACACCTTC. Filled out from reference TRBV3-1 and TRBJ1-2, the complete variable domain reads DTAVSQTPKYLVTQMGNDKSIKCEQNLGHDTMYWYKQDSKKFLKIMFSYNNKELIINETVPNRFSPKSPDKAHLNLHINSLELGDSAVYFCASSRTDANYGYTFGSGTRLTVV.

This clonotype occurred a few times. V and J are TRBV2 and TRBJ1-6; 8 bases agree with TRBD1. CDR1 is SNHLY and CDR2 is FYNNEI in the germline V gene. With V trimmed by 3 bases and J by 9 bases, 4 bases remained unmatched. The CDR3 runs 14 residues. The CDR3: CASSDRTGSSPLHF. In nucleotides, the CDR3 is TGTGCCAGCAGTGATCGGACAGGGAGTTCACCCCTCCACTTT.

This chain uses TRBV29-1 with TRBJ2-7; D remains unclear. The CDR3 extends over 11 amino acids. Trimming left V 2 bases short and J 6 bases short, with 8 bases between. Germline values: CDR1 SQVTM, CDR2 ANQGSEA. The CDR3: CSVETWSEQYF. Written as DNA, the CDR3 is TGCAGCGTTGAAACGTGGAGCGAGCAGTACTTC.

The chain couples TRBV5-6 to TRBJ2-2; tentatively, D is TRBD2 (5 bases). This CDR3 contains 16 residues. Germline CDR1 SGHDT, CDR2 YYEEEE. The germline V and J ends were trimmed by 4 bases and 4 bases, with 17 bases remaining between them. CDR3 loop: CASSAYNGGSTGELFF. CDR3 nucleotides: TGTGCCAGCAGCGCCTACAACGGAGGATCCACCGGGGAGCTGTTTTTT.

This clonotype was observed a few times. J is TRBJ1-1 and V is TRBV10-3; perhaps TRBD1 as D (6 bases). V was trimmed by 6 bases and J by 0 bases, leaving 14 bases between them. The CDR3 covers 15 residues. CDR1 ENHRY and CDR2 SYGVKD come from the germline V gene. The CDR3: CAIRGASGLNTEAFF. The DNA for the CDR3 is TGTGCCATCAGGGGGGCCTCCGGTCTGAACACTGAAGCTTTCTTT.

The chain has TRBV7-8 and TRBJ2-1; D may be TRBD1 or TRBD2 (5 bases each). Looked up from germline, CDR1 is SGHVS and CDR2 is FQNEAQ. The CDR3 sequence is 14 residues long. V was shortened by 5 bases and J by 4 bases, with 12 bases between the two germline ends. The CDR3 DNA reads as TGTGCCAGCAGCCCCGGGGCGACGTACAATGAGCAGTTCTTC. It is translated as CASSPGATYNEQFF.

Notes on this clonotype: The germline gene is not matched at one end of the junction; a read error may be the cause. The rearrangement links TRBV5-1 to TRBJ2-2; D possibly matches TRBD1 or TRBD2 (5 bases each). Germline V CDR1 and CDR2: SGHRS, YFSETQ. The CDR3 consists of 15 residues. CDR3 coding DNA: TGTGCCAGTAGCTTGAGGGGTTCGAACACCGGGGAGCTGTTTTTT. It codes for CASSLRGSNTGELFF.

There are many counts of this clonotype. CDR3 sequence (DNA): TGCAGTGCTAGAGCGCCGGGAGTGAGAACAGATACGCAGTATTTT. As protein: CSARAPGVRTDTQYF. The chain links TRBV20-1 to TRBJ2-3; a possible D gene is TRBD2 (6 bases). The CDR3 is 15 residues long. Germline V gene data show CDR1 as DFQATT and CDR2 as SNEGSKA (reference sequence). V was shortened by 1 base and J by 3 bases, with 14 bases between the two germline ends.